This T cell receptor (beta chain) was obtained from a study of T cells in localized non-small cell lung cancer. Study-wide results and limits: Sequencing was restricted to one tumor region; therefore, heterogeneity remains possible.

Per germline, CDR1 SGHRS and CDR2 YFSETQ. The CDR3 is made up of 14 amino acids. V was shortened by 0 bases and J by 1 base, with 7 bases between the two germline ends. Of note for this clone: The antigen is not known.

Only in-frame clones appear in the TCRdb table, and some are missing; sequencing was by immunoSEQ multiplex PCR. Here the sample spans approximately 83,000 clones, approximately 91% being singletons. This TCR derives from a woman aged 35 to 70 with stage II squamous cell lung carcinoma. The chain uses TRBV5-1 and TRBJ1-1; D uncertain. The sample consisted of PBMCs, taken before any cancer treatment. The CDR3 loop is CASSLALGNTEAFF. The DNA of the CDR3 is TGCGCCAGCAGCTTGGCCCTAGGGAACACTGAAGCTTTCTTT.